The TCR beta chain under discussion was sequenced for a study of blood T cell repertoires in COVID-19. In germline, CDR1 is LGHDT, CDR2 YNNKEL (reference sequence). V gave up 4 bases and J gave up 6 bases, with 19 bases separating them. This CDR3 has 15 residues. Libraries were prepared by immunoSEQ multiplex PCR; TCRdb keeps only in-frame clonotypes and omits some of them. The repertoire holds around 250,000 clones, with 70% to 90% as singletons. Sequenced input: PBMCs or T cells enriched from blood (not recorded which). The V gene is TRBV3-1 (or the pseudogene TRBV3-2), the J gene TRBJ2-7, with D unclear. This TCR was recovered from a woman in her 50s who had recovered from COVID-19. The chain's CDR3 is CASSPELTWVAEQYF. CDR3 DNA sequence: TGTGCCAGCAGCCCAGAACTTACATGGGTAGCCGAGCAGTACTTC.